The T cell receptor (beta chain) under discussion was sequenced for a study of cytomegalovirus exposure and HLA in healthy donors. Study background: Counted in an early data release were 85 million or so unique TCRs from HLA-typed donors. When 350 to 500 donors were genotyped, roughly four fifths of them were found to fall in the Caucasian-associated ancestry cluster. Study observations and caveats: TCR sequences were mostly rare, though some public TCRs occurred in many donors.

Both 60 Vbeta primers and 13 Jbeta primers went into the PCR. The method was immunoSEQ multiplex PCR; TCRdb's version includes in-frame clones alone and lacks a portion of them. The sample yields roughly 90,000 clones, 70% to 85% seen once. This clone was detected a few times. Its antigen remains unidentified. The specimen sequenced was PBMCs. This receptor was obtained from a young man in good health and CMV-seropositive.

The CDR3 coding sequence is TGTGGTGTCGACTCTCCCTATAGCAATCAGCCCCAGCATTTT. Protein sequence: CGVDSPYSNQPQHF. V and J are TRBV28 and TRBJ1-5, with unresolved D. The CDR3 sequence is 14 residues long. The germline gives CDR1 MDHEN, CDR2 SYDVKM.